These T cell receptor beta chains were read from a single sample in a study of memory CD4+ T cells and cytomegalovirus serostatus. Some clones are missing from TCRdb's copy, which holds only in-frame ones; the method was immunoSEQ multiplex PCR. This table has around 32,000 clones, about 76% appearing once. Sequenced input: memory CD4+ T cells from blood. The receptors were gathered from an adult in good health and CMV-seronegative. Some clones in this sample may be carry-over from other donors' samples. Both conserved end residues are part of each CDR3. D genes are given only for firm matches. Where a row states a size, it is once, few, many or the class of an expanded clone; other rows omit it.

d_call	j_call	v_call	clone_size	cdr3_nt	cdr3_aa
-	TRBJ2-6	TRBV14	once	TGTGCCAGCAGCCTCACCGGGGCCAACGTCCTGACTTTC	CASSLTGANVLTF
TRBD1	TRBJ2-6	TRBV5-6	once	TGTGCCAGCAGATGGGACAGGGCAAGCTCTGGGGCCAACGTCCTGACTTTC	CASRWDRASSGANVLTF
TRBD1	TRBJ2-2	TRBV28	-	TGTGCCAGCAGACCGGACAGGGTCAACACCGGGGAGCTGTTTTTT	CASRPDRVNTGELFF
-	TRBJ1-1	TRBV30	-	TGTGCCTGGAGTGGGGACATTTTAAGGGCTGAAGCTTTCTTT	CAWSGDILRAEAFF
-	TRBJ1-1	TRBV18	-	TGTGCCAGCTCACATCCACGCGGACAATGGACTGAAGCTTTCTTT	CASSHPRGQWTEAFF
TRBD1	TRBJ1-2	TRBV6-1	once	TGTGCCAGCAGTGTTTCCTTTCTGACAGGGCGGGAGGACTATGGCTACACCTTC	CASSVSFLTGREDYGYTF
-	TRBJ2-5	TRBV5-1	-	TGCGCCAGCAGCTCCGGAGGGGAAAAAGAGACCCAGTACTTC	CASSSGGEKETQYF
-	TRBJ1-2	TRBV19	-	TGTGCCAGTAGTATGCGGAGGGGCTACACCTTC	CASSMRRGYTF
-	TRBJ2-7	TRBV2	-	TGTGCCAGCACGTACTCCCCAGGACAGCCTAGGCAGTACTTC	CASTYSPGQPRQYF
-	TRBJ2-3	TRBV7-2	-	TGTGCCAGCAGAATCGCTAGCACAGATACGCAGTATTTT	CASRIASTDTQYF
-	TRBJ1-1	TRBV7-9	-	TGTGCCAGCAGCCCCCTTCAGGGGAGGGCAACTGAAGCTTTCTTT	CASSPLQGRATEAFF